This TCR beta chain derives from a study of blood T cell repertoires in COVID-19. Profiling relied on immunoSEQ multiplex PCR, and the TCRdb table lists in-frame clones only, not all of them. The repertoire holds about 250,000 clones, with around 90% as singletons. The CDR3 has 14 residues. The V gene's germline CDR1 is KGHDR and CDR2 SFDVKD. With V trimmed by 1 base and J by 6 bases, 3 bases remained unmatched. Cohorts were assigned according to the clinical history that participants reported. Sample: PBMCs or T cells enriched from blood (not recorded which). The chain links TRBV24-1 to TRBJ2-7, with 9 nucleotides matching TRBD2. The sequence derives from a woman in her thirties or forties who had been exposed to COVID-19. The CDR3 DNA is TGTGCCACCAGTGATTTTCTAGCGGGATCCGAGCAGTACTTC. Translation gives CATSDFLAGSEQYF.